The T cell receptor (beta chain) under discussion was sequenced for a study of siplizumab effects on memory and regulatory T cells. Only in-frame clones appear in the TCRdb table, and some are missing; sequencing was by immunoSEQ multiplex PCR. Of about 50,000 clones listed, about 93% were seen once; the top ten hold over 15%. V lost 0 bases, J lost 5 bases, and 14 bases lay in between. Germline CDR1 is SQVTM and CDR2 is ANQGSEA. The CDR3 runs 15 residues. The sequenced sample consisted of CD8+ T cells sorted from blood. The chain is built from TRBV29-1 and TRBJ1-5; perhaps TRBD1 as D (5 bases). This receptor was obtained from a human donor in good health. Here the CDR3 DNA reads TGCAGCGTTGAAGATGGTTTCGGGGGTGATCAGCCCCAGCATTTT. It codes for CSVEDGFGGDQPQHF.